The sequence of this T cell receptor (beta chain) was determined in a study of blood T cells in healthy people across ages. The wider study: Per two T cells, template switching captured roughly one barcoded beta molecule. Overall study findings and caveats: Donors of long life had a larger count of naive CD4+ cells and greater diversity than aged donors. Percentage of naive T cells showed a strong correlation with TCR beta diversity. TCR beta diversity per million T cells fell roughly linearly with age.

This clonotype was seen just once. The antigen remains unidentified. A second 7 to 11 cycle PCR used barcoded and J-beta primers. One entry per CDR3 protein results from TCRdb running MiXCR on the 5' RACE reads. The sample records around 800,000 distinct CDR3 sequences, around half being singletons. V was pared by 5 bases and J by 3 bases, with 14 bases between. The germline gives CDR1 SGHTA, CDR2 FQGNSA. The CDR3 sequence is 15 residues long. This clonotype originated in a man aged 80 or over in good health. Sequenced sample: blood. This chain links TRBV7-2 with TRBJ1-5, with D hard to call. This CDR3 reads CASSKNPDYNQPQHF. The CDR3 DNA reads as TGTGCCAGCAGCAAAAATCCGGACTACAATCAGCCCCAGCATTTT.